This T cell receptor (beta chain) emerged from a study of T cell responses to AZD1222 COVID-19 vaccine. Study-wide findings and caveats: When two AZD1222 doses had been given, Spike-specific TCR breadth and depth rose. The peak T cell response came first, and repertoires were sampled only after it. Among spike-specific TCRs, nearly half reportedly target unmutated variant regions.

Samples with a second dose at about 4 or about 12 weeks were pooled together. About this clone itself: What it binds is unknown.

The assay was immunoSEQ multiplex PCR, and TCRdb's table has in-frame clones only and misses some. The data hold some 81,000 clones, with about 86% observed a single time. There are 13 residues in the CDR3. Germline lookup yields CDR1 LNHDA and CDR2 SQIVND (reference sequence). The V and J ends lost 0 bases and 4 bases respectively, with 5 bases between them. The sequenced sample was peripheral blood, obtained 28 days after the second AZD1222 dose. The chain couples TRBV19 to TRBJ2-3; D is uncertain. This sequence originates from an adult who received the AZD1222 COVID-19 vaccine. The DNA for the CDR3 is TGTGCCAGTAGTATAGATCGGGCAGATACGCAGTATTTT. Translation gives CASSIDRADTQYF.